This passage covers 12 T cell receptor beta chains from one sample sequenced in a study of blood T cell repertoires in COVID-19. Assay used: immunoSEQ multiplex PCR; TCRdb lists only in-frame clones, some missing. The sample includes over 200,000 clones, around 86% of them seen just once. The sample was peripheral blood. The receptors come from a man between 25 and 39 years old who had recovered from COVID-19.

The V and J genes are TRBV20-1 and TRBJ2-5, with TRBD2 as a possible D gene (6 bases). Trimming stripped 6 bases from V and 4 bases from J, with 9 bases between. Per germline, CDR1 DFQATT and CDR2 SNEGSKA (reference sequence). This CDR3 is built from 11 residues. CDR3 residues: CSALGGETQYF. For the CDR3, the DNA is TGCAGTGCCCTGGGAGGAGAGACCCAGTACTTC.

The V gene is TRBV5-1, the J gene TRBJ1-2; weak D call: TRBD1 (5 bases). This CDR3 spans 14 amino acids. Germline CDR1 and CDR2: SGHRS and YFSETQ. V lost 2 bases and J lost 8, with 16 bases in between. CDR3 sequence (DNA): TGCGCCAGCAGCTTATTAGGCAGGGATCAAGGCTACACCTTC. Translated, it gives CASSLLGRDQGYTF.

The genes are TRBV10-1 and TRBJ1-5; D call uncertain. The CDR3 contains 14 residues. Germline CDR1 WNHNN, CDR2 SYGVQD (reference sequence). Trimming removed 0 bases at V and 7 bases at J, with 10 bases between. Here the CDR3 DNA reads TGCGCCAGCAGTGAGTCACGGGAAGGGCAGCCCCAGCATTTT. Amino acid sequence: CASSESREGQPQHF.

This clone appeared once. V usage is TRBV25-1 and J usage is TRBJ2-1, with D possibly matching TRBD1 (5 bases). Trimming cost V 6 bases and J 6 bases, with 12 bases left between them. Germline CDR1 and CDR2: MGHDK and SYGVNS. The CDR3 has 13 residues. CDR3 amino acids: CASRPNQGNEQFF. The CDR3 nucleotides read TGTGCCAGCAGACCGAACCAGGGCAATGAGCAGTTCTTC.

Points on this clone: Other DNA variants within this sample encode the same CDR3. The chain combines TRBV19 with TRBJ2-7; D gene uncertain. Trimming shortened V by 1 base and J by 5 bases, and 6 bases separated the two germline ends. The CDR3 runs 12 residues. Germline V lookup: CDR1 LNHDA, CDR2 SQIVND (reference sequence). The CDR3 nucleotides read TGTGCCAGTAGTATAGGGGCGAACGAGCAGTACTTC. Protein: CASSIGANEQYF.

V and J are TRBV10-3 and TRBJ1-2; the D gene is possibly TRBD1 (5 bases). The CDR3 loop spans 14 amino acids. Deletions cut 6 bases from V and 0 bases from J, with 11 bases between. The germline V gene encodes CDR1 ENHRY and CDR2 SYGVKD. CDR3 in amino acids: CAIRAQGTNYGYTF. As DNA, the CDR3 is TGTGCCATCAGGGCTCAGGGTACTAACTATGGCTACACCTTC.

The genes are TRBV7-9 and TRBJ2-7; a possible D gene is TRBD1 (5 bases). This CDR3 is 13 amino acids long. CDR1 is SEHNR, CDR2 FQNEAQ, per germline (reference sequence). Between the trimmed V and J ends, which lost 10 bases and 5 bases, there was a span of 18 bases. As DNA, the CDR3 is TGTGCCATCCACGGGCTAGGGGCGAACGAGCAGTACTTC. Its translation: CAIHGLGANEQYF.

The chain carries TRBV6-5 and TRBJ2-3; 9 nucleotides line up with TRBD2. Germline trimming cut 7 bases from V and 1 base from J; bases unmatched to any gene: 6. The germline CDR1 and CDR2 sequences are MNHEY and SVGAGI. The CDR3 has 15 residues. Here the CDR3 DNA reads TGTGCCAGCACCGGGCGGGGGGGAGGCACAGATACGCAGTATTTT. The encoded protein is CASTGRGGGTDTQYF.

In this sample, this clone turned up once. The chain combines TRBV7-2 with TRBJ1-6, with 9 nucleotides matching TRBD1. V shed 1 base and J 7 bases; nucleotides not matched to a gene: 5. Germline loops: CDR1 SGHTA, CDR2 FQGNSA. This CDR3 is 16 amino acids long. CDR3 nucleotides: TGTGCCAGCAGCTTAGAACAGGGGGCTCCCAATTCACCCCTCCACTTT. Translated: CASSLEQGAPNSPLHF.

The rearrangement uses TRBV5-6 and TRBJ1-1; possible D gene TRBD1, 6 bases. V dropped 0 bases and J dropped 4 bases, with 22 bases sitting between them. This CDR3 comprises 18 residues. Germline CDR1 and CDR2: SGHDT and YYEEEE. CDR3 in amino acids: CASSLVSFSGHVFTEAFF. In DNA, the CDR3 is TGTGCCAGCAGCTTGGTGTCCTTCTCGGGACACGTTTTCACTGAAGCTTTCTTT.

This clone was seen only once. The chain couples TRBV5-5 to TRBJ2-3; TRBD2 agrees at 11 bases. Germline V gives CDR1 SGHKS, CDR2 YYEKEE (reference sequence). J gave up 0 bases and V 4 bases, and 4 bases lay outside the gene matches. CDR3 size: 16 residues. CDR3: CASSKRTSGSTDTQYF. DNA of the CDR3: TGTGCCAGCAGCAAAAGGACTAGCGGGAGCACAGATACGCAGTATTTT.

This clone was counted between two and nine times. The V gene is TRBV15, the J gene TRBJ1-5, with D unresolved. The CDR3 totals 14 residues. Trimming stripped 1 base from V and 2 bases from J, with 6 bases between. CDR1 and CDR2 (germline): LNHNV, YYDKDF (reference sequence). The CDR3 region is CATSRGGGNQPQHF. In nucleotides, the CDR3 is TGTGCCACCAGCAGAGGGGGAGGCAATCAGCCCCAGCATTTT.